This TCR beta chain appears in the sequencing data of a study of shared clonotypes between healthy human individuals. Study observations and caveats: Few donors restricted represented genetic and exposure-history diversity.

This CDR3 contains 15 residues. Trimming cost V 4 bases and J 1 base; bases outside gene matches: 4. The germline gives CDR1 SEHNR, CDR2 FQNEAQ (reference sequence). The protocol was immunoSEQ multiplex PCR, while the TCRdb copy is restricted to in-frame clones and leaves out a portion. Here the sample spans hundreds of thousands of clones, 70% to 80% being singletons. The healthy adult donors were HIV-negative and reported no recent acute infections or vaccinations. Every one of the donors was a Caucasian adult that lived in Nashville, Tennessee. Comment on this clone: The antigen remains unidentified.

This receptor was obtained from a woman in her thirties or forties in good health. Some clones in this sample may be carry-over from other donors' samples. The J gene is TRBJ1-1, the V gene TRBV7-9, with 9 bases matching TRBD1. The sequencing sample was made of PBMCs. CDR3 nucleotide sequence: TGTGCCAGCAGCTCACCGGGACAGGGGAACACTGAAGCTTTCTTT. Translation: CASSSPGQGNTEAFF.